This TCR beta chain appears in the sequencing data of a study of cytomegalovirus exposure and HLA in healthy donors. Study observations and caveats: In a later analysis, TCR beta V- and J-gene trimming showed a link to a missense DCLRE1C variant. Apparent HLA restriction characterized most CMV-associated TCR beta chains in a later analysis. High specificity and sensitivity for cytomegalovirus status were reported for the classifier.

60 Vbeta and 13 Jbeta primers were used in PCR. Sequenced by immunoSEQ multiplex PCR; TCRdb stores in-frame clones only, minus some. The profile shows about 88,000 clones, 70% to 90% of them singletons. Germline values: CDR1 MNHNS, CDR2 SASEGT. V gave up 8 bases and J gave up 7 bases; unmatched junction bases: 9. CDR3 length equals 13 residues. As concerns this clone: Its target is not known.

The sequenced sample consisted of PBMCs. The rearrangement joins TRBV6-1 to TRBJ1-2, with TRBD1 identical over 8 bases. This sequence was found in a man younger than 35 in good health and CMV-seronegative. The CDR3 sequence is CASGRQGPGGYTF. The CDR3 DNA is TGTGCCAGCGGACGACAGGGGCCGGGTGGCTACACCTTC.